The entry that follows covers one TCR beta chain sequence. There is no known antigen for this receptor. Base qualities were left out, and no much larger clone turns up one base away. A FACSAria II was used to sort memory CD4+ T cells, defined as single viable CD3+CD4+CD8-CD45RO+ cells. CMV serostatus was determined with a Roche Elecsys assay detecting serum IgG against CMV pp150, pp28, p38 and p52. After thawing, total CD4+ T cells were enriched by positive selection with CD4 magnetic microbeads. Samples originated from another study that specifically interrogated the CD4+ T cell memory repertoire. Following standard operating procedures, peripheral blood mononuclear cells were isolated and cryopreserved, while serum was kept at -80 degrees C. Staining used CD3-PerCP (BW264/56), CD4-APC (RPA-T4), CD45RO-PE (UCHT1) and CD8-Pacific Orange (3B5) antibodies, with Sytox blue excluding non-viable cells.

Genomic DNA was extracted from sorted cells with the Quick-DNA Microprep Kit. Amplification of TCRbeta DNA was done with the immunoSEQ hsTCRbeta kit, following the protocol from the manufacturer. An Illumina MiSeq instrument was used to sequence the TCRbeta libraries. Turning to the authors' computational methods: After out-of-frame sequences were removed, 2,204,828 distinct TCRbeta sequences remained, averaging about 66,813 per individual. Two values were used to score each individual: the count of 150 to 200 previously reported CMV-associated TCRbeta sequences and the total count of productive distinct TCRbeta sequences. A beta-binomial model was reimplemented in Python, and random forests from scikit-learn, run with default parameters, were trained on data from the US cohort. Classifier performance on the Belgian cohort was reported as the median AUC with percentile confidence intervals calculated over 10,000 bootstrap iterations. Entries here come from immuneACCESS through TCRdb and include only in-frame sequences with V and J called. Some clones fail to appear in such tables; in the studies checked, an unresolved V gene covers under half of the shortfall, and the cause of the remainder is unknown. V, J and clone size were drawn from that table, and D and trimming were deduced from the DNA. This sample gives 55,000 or so clones in total; 65% to 80% of them show up just once. About 1.4% of the sample belongs to the ten largest clones.

The entry originates in a study of memory CD4+ T cells and cytomegalovirus serostatus (dated by TCRdb to about 2019). With respect to the entire study: The cohort comprised some 35 healthy Belgian adults, 9 CMV seropositive and some 25 CMV seronegative. CD4+ memory TCRbeta repertoires of a Belgian cohort with known cytomegalovirus serostatus were sequenced in order to replicate a published TCR-based CMV serostatus classifier. Overall results and qualifications from the work: The results were interpreted as suggesting that the CMV-associated TCR signature is largely present in the CD4+ memory repertoire. Only CD4+CD45RO+ memory cells were sequenced, in contrast to the original study, in which naive and memory CD4+ and CD8+ populations were covered. The original-framework classifier achieved a median bootstrapped AUC of almost 0.97 with a 95% CI of 0.76-1.00 on the Belgian cohort. Of around 160 previously reported CMV-associated TCRbeta sequences, 67 appeared in the CD4+ memory repertoires, each in one to five individuals. CMV serostatus prediction reached a median bootstrapped AUC of about 0.95 with the original framework and just under 0.92 with a US-trained random forest.

Spanning cysteine to phenylalanine, the CDR3 consists of 15 amino acids. Kept here is only the CDR3 DNA, which spans 45 bases and is read in frame from base 1. In the germline V gene, CDR1 corresponds to ENHRY and CDR2 to SYGVKD. Clipping removes 6 bases from V and 5 bases from J, with 10 as the unmatched junction base count. In this chain, TRBV10-3 is recombined with TRBJ2-1, with 7 middle bases fitting TRBD1. Source material: memory CD4+ T cells from blood. This TCR came from an adult in good health and CMV-seropositive. The base sequence is TGTGCCATCAGCGCGCCAACGACAGGGAACAATGAGCAGTTCTTC. Its protein product is CAISAPTTGNNEQFF.